One sample yielded the 32 T cell receptor beta chains listed below, sequenced in a study of OX40 agonist ivuxolimab in advanced cancers. TCRdb's table, derived via immunoSEQ multiplex PCR, lists solely in-frame clones and lacks some. In the table there are 55,000 to 80,000 clones, around 84% of which are singletons. This material consisted of CD4+ or CD8+ T cells sorted from blood, taken in a trial of the OX40 agonist ivuxolimab. Every receptor here comes from an adult with an advanced solid tumor such as melanoma, head and neck, liver or kidney cancer.

This clone showed up just once. The chain combines TRBV2 with TRBJ2-7, with 13 nucleotides matching TRBD2. CDR1 is SNHLY and CDR2 is FYNNEI in the germline V gene. Trimming removed 9 bases from V and 2 bases from J; junction bases left unmatched: 1. The CDR3 sequence is 13 residues long. CDR3 coding DNA: TGTGCCAGAGGGACTAGCGGGACCTACGAGCAGTACTTC. Its translation: CARGTSGTYEQYF.

This clone was found once. This chain links TRBV28 with TRBJ2-5, with 8 positions matching TRBD1. CDR1 and CDR2 (germline): MDHEN, SYDVKM. Trimming at V came to 9 bases and at J to 7 bases, leaving 13 bases not matched to a gene. The CDR3 totals 14 residues. The CDR3 protein is CASYPQGAQVTQYF. In DNA, the CDR3 is TGTGCCAGTTACCCGCAGGGGGCGCAGGTGACCCAGTACTTC.

Only a few counts were recorded for this clone. The chain recombines TRBV6-6 with TRBJ1-4; D is uncertain. Germline assignment: CDR1 MNHNY and CDR2 SVGAGI (reference sequence). This CDR3 has 12 amino acids. The V gene lost 5 bases and the J gene lost 8 bases, with 9 bases spanning the gap. The chain's CDR3 is CASSAVVEKLFF. CDR3 nucleotides: TGTGCCAGCAGTGCAGTGGTCGAAAAACTGTTTTTT.

This clone was seen once. The chain carries TRBV11-3 and TRBJ2-5, with D possibly being TRBD1 or TRBD2 (5 bases each). The better agreement between TRBJ2-7 and the DNA end casts doubt on the J call. Per germline, CDR1 SGHNT and CDR2 YENEEA. The CDR3 consists of 12 residues. The CDR3, as DNA: TGTGCCAGCACATCGGGACCCTACGAGCAGTACTTC. Its translation is CASTSGPYEQYF.

This clone was seen ten or more times. This chain joins TRBV29-1 and TRBJ1-5; D is ambiguous. Germline-derived CDR1 and CDR2 are SQVTM and ANQGSEA. Trimming removed 5 bases from V and 0 bases from J, with 11 bases in between. The CDR3 consists of 14 residues. The CDR3 spells CSVQGPGSNQPQHF. The CDR3 DNA reads TGCAGCGTTCAAGGGCCCGGTAGCAATCAGCCCCAGCATTTT.

The V and J genes are TRBV5-1 and TRBJ2-1; TRBD2 might be the D (5 bases). This CDR3 is built from 15 residues. Trimming pared 0 bases from V and 0 bases from J, leaving 7 bases between. In germline, CDR1 is SGHRS, CDR2 YFSETQ. CDR3 in amino acids: CASSLEAGSYNEQFF. The CDR3 coding sequence is TGCGCCAGCAGCTTGGAGGCGGGCTCCTACAATGAGCAGTTCTTC.

The CDR3 sequence is CASSSALEQYF. As DNA, the CDR3 is TGTGCCAGCAGTTCCGCCCTGGAGCAGTACTTC. The chain is built from TRBV6-5 and TRBJ2-7; D is unclear. The CDR3 is 11 residues long. V dropped 4 bases and J dropped 7 bases, with 8 bases sitting between them. CDR1 and CDR2 (germline): MNHEY, SVGAGI.

This chain uses TRBV11-3 with TRBJ2-3; 7 nucleotides match TRBD1. The CDR3 loop spans 16 amino acids. CDR1 is SGHNT and CDR2 is YENEEA in the germline V gene. The V and J ends lost 5 bases and 0 bases, in that order; junction bases with no gene match: 8. For the CDR3, the DNA is TGTGCCAGCAGCATCGGCGACAGGGTTAGCACAGATACGCAGTATTTT. Residues: CASSIGDRVSTDTQYF.

The chain is built from TRBV10-2 and TRBJ2-3; 13 bases are shared with TRBD2. The CDR3 length is 16 residues. After removal of 6 bases from V and 0 bases from J, the junction contained 3 bases not matched to a gene. CDR1 is WSHSY and CDR2 is SAAADI in the germline V gene. The CDR3: CASRLAGGRSTDTQYF. The CDR3 DNA sequence: TGCGCCAGCAGACTAGCGGGGGGGCGGAGCACAGATACGCAGTATTTT.

V gene TRBV6-6 combines with J gene TRBJ1-2, with 7 bases lining up with TRBD1. The germline gives CDR1 MNHNY, CDR2 SVGAGI (reference sequence). After removal of 2 bases from V and 2 bases from J, the junction contained 8 bases not matched to a gene. The CDR3 runs to 16 residues. The CDR3 spells CASSYPNRGANYGYTF. The CDR3 region has the DNA TGTGCCAGCAGTTACCCCAACAGGGGAGCGAACTATGGCTACACCTTC.

J is TRBJ1-3 and V is TRBV19, with D hard to call. V was shortened by 2 bases and J by 2 bases, with 4 bases between the two germline ends. CDR3 length equals 13 residues. Germline-derived CDR1 and CDR2 are LNHDA and SQIVND (reference sequence). CDR3 in DNA: TGTGCCAGTAGTATAAACGCTGGAAACACCATATATTTT. This sequence encodes CASSINAGNTIYF.

J is TRBJ1-4 and V is TRBV2, with TRBD1 matching 10 bases. Germline V lookup: CDR1 SNHLY, CDR2 FYNNEI. V shed 11 bases and J 7 bases; nucleotides not matched to a gene: 16. The CDR3 extends over 16 amino acids. The CDR3 DNA sequence: TGTGCCGCGAGCCGGGACAGGGGAGGTTTTGGTGAAAAACTGTTTTTT. Its protein is CAASRDRGGFGEKLFF.

V and J are TRBV14 and TRBJ1-1; D unclear. Trimming took 3 bases from V and 2 from J, leaving 7 bases between them. The germline CDR1 and CDR2 sequences are SGHDN and FVKESK. The CDR3 covers 13 residues. For the CDR3, the DNA is TGTGCCAGCAGCCAGATCGTCAACACTGAAGCTTTCTTT. Translation: CASSQIVNTEAFF.

This clone was recorded once. The chain is built from TRBV18 and TRBJ1-1; D is undetermined. The CDR3 sequence is 14 residues long. Deletions cut 6 bases from V and 1 base from J, with 12 bases between. CDR1 is KGHSH and CDR2 is LQKENI in the germline V gene. This CDR3 is CASSIGDANTEAFF. CDR3 nucleotides: TGTGCCAGCTCGATCGGAGATGCGAACACTGAAGCTTTCTTT.

This chain connects TRBV6-5 to TRBJ1-2; no firm D call. Trimming took 7 bases from V and 4 from J, leaving 16 bases between them. Germline-derived CDR1 and CDR2 are MNHEY and SVGAGI. This CDR3 contains 14 residues. CDR3 in DNA: TGTGCCAGCACGAATCAGGCGGGAAGCTATGGCTACACCTTC. Amino acid sequence: CASTNQAGSYGYTF.

The V gene is TRBV7-9, the J gene TRBJ2-4, with a weak D call TRBD2 (5 bases). Per germline, CDR1 SEHNR and CDR2 FQNEAQ (reference sequence). The CDR3 extends over 15 amino acids. V was clipped by 5 bases and J by 0 bases, with 11 bases between them. CDR3 sequence (DNA): TGTGCCAGCAGCCCCTGGGCGGGAGCCAAAAACATTCAGTACTTC. Translating gives CASSPWAGAKNIQYF.

The chain joins TRBV9 to TRBJ1-2, with 7 bases matching TRBD1. The CDR3 runs to 14 residues. CDR1 is SGDLS, CDR2 YYNGEE, per germline. V was pared by 4 bases and J by 0 bases, with 3 bases of the junction left unmatched. The CDR3 here is CASSPQGANYGYTF. CDR3 bases: TGTGCCAGCAGCCCGCAGGGGGCTAACTATGGCTACACCTTC.

The chain uses TRBV5-6 and TRBJ1-1; D is unclear. CDR3 length equals 14 residues. Trimming removed 5 bases from V and 6 bases from J, with 17 bases in between. Germline V gives CDR1 SGHDT, CDR2 YYEEEE. The CDR3 sequence is CASSFTRREPEAFF. The DNA for the CDR3 is TGTGCCAGCAGTTTTACACGGAGGGAGCCTGAAGCTTTCTTT. The whole variable domain, filled in from reference TRBV5-6 and TRBJ1-1, reads DAGVTQSPTHLIKTRGQQVTLRCSPKSGHDTVSWYQQALGQGPQFIFQYYEEEERQRGNFPDRFSGHQFPNYSSELNVNALLLGDSALYLCASSFTRREPEAFFGQGTRLTVV.

The chain links TRBV5-6 to TRBJ2-7; D gene ambiguous. The CDR3 is 13 amino acids. Germline V lookup: CDR1 SGHDT, CDR2 YYEEEE. Trimming cost V 0 bases and J 5 bases, with 9 bases left between them. CDR3 sequence reads: CASSLGRGHEQYF. As DNA, the CDR3 is TGTGCCAGCAGCTTGGGGAGAGGCCACGAGCAGTACTTC.

This clone was seen a handful of times. The chain links TRBV29-1 to TRBJ2-3; D unclear. Germline CDR1 SQVTM, CDR2 ANQGSEA. Trimming removed 3 bases from V and 4 bases from J, with 8 bases in between. CDR3 length equals 12 residues. The CDR3 sequence: CSVDVYADTQYF. In DNA, the CDR3 is TGCAGCGTTGATGTGTACGCAGATACGCAGTATTTT.

This clone appeared a few times. The chain links TRBV4-1 to TRBJ2-1; 7 positions match TRBD2. The CDR3 consists of 17 residues. The V gene end was trimmed by 4 bases and the J gene end by 0 bases; junction bases not matched to a gene: 9. From germline, CDR1 is MGHRA and CDR2 YSYEKL. CDR3 nucleotides: TGCGCCAGCAGCCGAGGACCCACTAGCGTCTCCTACAATGAGCAGTTCTTC. As protein: CASSRGPTSVSYNEQFF.

This chain joins TRBV9 and TRBJ1-4; 7 positions match TRBD1. The CDR3 covers 17 residues. CDR1 and CDR2 from the germline V gene are SGDLS and YYNGEE. V lost 0 bases and J lost 3; bases outside the gene matches: 8. The CDR3 DNA reads as TGTGCCAGCAGCGTAGGGGACAGTCTTACGGCTAATGAAAAACTGTTTTTT. It codes for CASSVGDSLTANEKLFF.

The rearrangement uses TRBV6-5 and TRBJ1-1, with 8 bases matching TRBD1. Per germline, CDR1 MNHEY and CDR2 SVGAGI. This CDR3 spans 13 amino acids. V dropped 5 bases and J dropped 6; count of bases not matched to a gene: 5. For the CDR3, the DNA is TGTGCCAGCAGTGGACAGGGTCGGGCTGAAGCTTTCTTT. This gives the protein CASSGQGRAEAFF.

This clone has a handful of counts. The CDR3 sequence is CASSPLLRGASNQPQHF. The CDR3 region has the DNA TGTGCCAGCAGTCCCCTGTTGCGGGGGGCTAGCAATCAGCCCCAGCATTTT. The chain recombines TRBV28 with TRBJ1-5; tentatively, D is TRBD1 (6 bases). Germline V gene data show CDR1 as MDHEN and CDR2 as SYDVKM. V lost 5 bases and J lost 0, with 17 bases in between. This CDR3 contains 17 residues. The complete variable domain, with remaining parts taken from reference TRBV28 and TRBJ1-5, reads DVKVTQSSRYLVKRTGEKVFLECVQDMDHENMFWYRQDPGLGLRLIYFSYDVKMKEKGDIPEGYSVSREKKERFSLILESASTNQTSMYLCASSPLLRGASNQPQHFGDGTRLSIL.

The chain employs TRBV14 and TRBJ2-5; unclear D gene. The CDR3 covers 11 residues. V lost 2 bases, J lost 5 bases, and 3 bases lay in between. The germline gives CDR1 SGHDN, CDR2 FVKESK. DNA for the CDR3: TGTGCCAGCAGCCAATGGGAGACCCAGTACTTC. This translates into CASSQWETQYF.

The gene calls are TRBV27 and TRBJ1-5, with a possible D match to TRBD1 (5 bases). Germline V gene sequence: CDR1 MNHEY, CDR2 SMNVEV (reference sequence). There are 14 residues in the CDR3. The germline V and J ends were trimmed by 2 bases and 7 bases, with 12 bases remaining between them. CDR3 bases: TGTGCCAGCAGTTTACACGGGGCTGGACAGCCCCAGCATTTT. Translating gives CASSLHGAGQPQHF.

This chain connects TRBV7-2 to TRBJ2-7; D gene ambiguous. The germline V gene has CDR1 SGHTA and CDR2 FQGNSA. V lost 0 bases to trimming and J lost 2 bases, with 8 bases between them. The CDR3 contains 14 residues. This CDR3 reads CASSLAVPPYEQYF. In nucleotides, the CDR3 is TGTGCCAGCAGCTTAGCTGTACCCCCCTACGAGCAGTACTTC.

The gene calls are TRBV19 and TRBJ1-1, with 7 bases matching TRBD1. The V gene's germline CDR1 is LNHDA and CDR2 SQIVND (reference sequence). V was clipped by 7 bases and J by 4 bases; unmatched bases: 9. This CDR3 contains 14 residues. CDR3 sequence (DNA): TGTGCCAGTACCACAACAGGGGTAGGCACTGAAGCTTTCTTT. As protein: CASTTTGVGTEAFF.

This clone is a singleton in its sample. V is TRBV15 and J is TRBJ2-5, with TRBD2 matching over 11 bases. V was pared by 3 bases and J by 3 bases, with 0 bases of the junction left unmatched. The CDR3 has 14 amino acids. CDR1 and CDR2 from the germline V gene are LNHNV and YYDKDF (reference sequence). Written as DNA, the CDR3 is TGTGCCACCAGCAGGGGACTAGCGGAAGAGACCCAGTACTTC. It specifies CATSRGLAEETQYF.

The chain employs TRBV7-2 and TRBJ1-1, with a weak D call TRBD1 (5 bases). The CDR3 sequence is 16 residues long. Germline CDR1 and CDR2: SGHTA and FQGNSA. V lost 2 bases, J lost 3 bases, and 16 bases lay in between. In nucleotides, the CDR3 is TGTGCCAGCAGCTTACACGTGGGGGTTAGTGACACTGAAGCTTTCTTT. Its protein product is CASSLHVGVSDTEAFF.

In its sample, this clone was seen once. V usage is TRBV30 and J usage is TRBJ1-6; D call uncertain. Germline V CDR1 and CDR2: GTSNPN, SVGIG (reference sequence). Trimming took 4 bases from V and 7 from J, leaving 8 bases between them. The CDR3 runs to 12 residues. In DNA form, the CDR3 reads TGTGCCTGGAAGTTACAAAATTCACCCCTCCACTTT. It translates to CAWKLQNSPLHF.

V usage is TRBV4-3 and J usage is TRBJ2-1; TRBD2 matches 9 bases. V dropped 6 bases and J dropped 4; count of bases not matched to a gene: 16. Germline V gene sequence: CDR1 LGHNA, CDR2 YSLEER. The CDR3 is 18 residues long. The CDR3 sequence is CASSQSRGAGGKYNEQFF. CDR3 sequence (DNA): TGCGCCAGCAGTCAAAGCCGTGGAGCGGGAGGAAAGTACAATGAGCAGTTCTTC.